This T cell receptor beta chain derives from a study of radiotherapy plus CTLA-4 blockade in lung cancer. CTLA-4 blockade with ipilimumab, together with focal radiation, was given to patients with chemo-refractory metastatic non-small-cell lung cancer. Sequencing used immunoSEQ multiplex PCR; TCRdb keeps in-frame clones, though not all of them. The sample consists of 9,500 to 15,000 clones, about 80% of them appearing once. A word on this clone: As yet, its antigen is unknown.

Study-wide results and limits: Interferon-beta, together with early blood T cell clone dynamics, reportedly best predicted response. Expansion in blood of tumor-derived TCR clones was seen after radiotherapy plus ipilimumab.

Trimming removed 4 bases from V and 1 base from J; junction bases left unmatched: 9. The CDR3 is made up of 18 amino acids. Germline V gene data show CDR1 as SGHKS and CDR2 as YYEKEE (reference sequence). This sequence joins TRBV5-5 and TRBJ2-3; 13 positions match TRBD2. The receptor's source is a human donor with non-small cell lung cancer that progressed on radiotherapy plus ipilimumab. Material: peripheral blood, obtained from a patient treated with radiotherapy plus ipilimumab. The CDR3 protein is CASSPTSGGLEGTDTQYF. The CDR3 nucleotides read TGTGCCAGCAGCCCGACTAGCGGGGGGCTGGAAGGCACAGATACGCAGTATTTT.